This T cell receptor (beta chain) was captured in a study of PD-1 blockade in mismatch repair-deficient tumors. Background on the study: All were previously treated, progressing patients with about twelve mismatch repair-deficient cancer types.

Germline CDR1 MNHEY, CDR2 SMNVEV (reference sequence). The CDR3 has 14 residues. The V gene lost 3 bases and the J gene lost 3 bases, with 12 bases spanning the gap. Findings and limits, study-wide: Tumor-resident clones, often undetectable pretreatment in blood, expanded then contracted after pembrolizumab.

Sequenced by immunoSEQ multiplex PCR; TCRdb stores in-frame clones only, minus some. The data show 80,000 to 100,000 clones, 81% seen once. Notes on this clone: As yet, its antigen is unknown.

PCR or immunohistochemistry showed mismatch repair deficiency in every enrolled patient. TCRs were sequenced from a few patients responding to pembrolizumab. This TCR came from an adult with mismatch repair-deficient cancer. The chain combines TRBV27 with TRBJ2-7, with D possibly being TRBD1 (6 bases). The material was peripheral blood, obtained 12 weeks after starting pembrolizumab. The CDR3 coding sequence is TGTGCCAGCAGTTTCCAGGGGAAACTCTACGAGCAGTACTTC. Amino acid sequence: CASSFQGKLYEQYF.